This TCR beta chain emerged from a study of response to subunit inactivated influenza vaccine. TCRdb re-called the RT-PCR reads through MiXCR, storing one row per CDR3 protein. The sample shows about 580,000 distinct CDR3 sequences, 11% to 15% of them seen only once. This clonotype was counted a few times. Trimming cost V 5 bases and J 4 bases; bases outside gene matches: 12. The CDR3 runs to 16 residues. The chain employs TRBV12-3 or TRBV12-4 and TRBJ2-5; 8 positions match TRBD1. Sequencing was performed on PBMCs from blood, taken roughly 12 days after vaccination. The receptor's source is a man in his fifties who received an inactivated influenza vaccine. This CDR3 reads CASSPRTGPGRETQYF. The CDR3 coding sequence is TGTGCCAGCAGTCCCAGGACAGGGCCCGGTAGAGAGACCCAGTACTTC.